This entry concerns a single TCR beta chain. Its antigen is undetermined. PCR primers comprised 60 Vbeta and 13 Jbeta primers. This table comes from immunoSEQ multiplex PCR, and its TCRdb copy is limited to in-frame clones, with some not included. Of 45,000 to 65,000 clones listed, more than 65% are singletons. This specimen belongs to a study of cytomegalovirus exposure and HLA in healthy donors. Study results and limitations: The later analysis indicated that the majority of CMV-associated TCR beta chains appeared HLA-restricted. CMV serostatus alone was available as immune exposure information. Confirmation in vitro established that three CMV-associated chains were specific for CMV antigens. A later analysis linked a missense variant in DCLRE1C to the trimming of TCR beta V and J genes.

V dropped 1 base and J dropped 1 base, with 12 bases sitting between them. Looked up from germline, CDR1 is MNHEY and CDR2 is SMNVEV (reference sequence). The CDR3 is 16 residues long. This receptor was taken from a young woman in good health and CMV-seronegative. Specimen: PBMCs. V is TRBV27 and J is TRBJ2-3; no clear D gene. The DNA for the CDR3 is TGTGCCAGCAGTTTATTCCAGTGGTATGGCACAGATACGCAGTATTTT. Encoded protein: CASSLFQWYGTDTQYF.